This T cell receptor (beta chain) was obtained from a study of blood T cell repertoires in COVID-19. The overall study: Sites across the United States, Italy and Spain contributed samples from acute and convalescent COVID-19.

The CDR3 is made up of 15 amino acids. Germline assignment: CDR1 MNHEY and CDR2 SMNVEV (reference sequence). V was pared by 5 bases and J by 9 bases, with 10 bases of the junction left unmatched. Assay: immunoSEQ multiplex PCR; the TCRdb copy retains only in-frame clones and omits some. This table holds about 270,000 clones, roughly 85% found once. The specimen was peripheral blood. The chain links TRBV27 to TRBJ1-5; TRBD1 agrees at 10 bases. The receptor's source is a woman aged 18-30 years with acute or convalescent COVID-19. Written as DNA, the CDR3 is TGTGCCAGCAGTCGGACCGGACAGGGGGATGTGCCCCAGCATTTT. Protein product: CASSRTGQGDVPQHF.